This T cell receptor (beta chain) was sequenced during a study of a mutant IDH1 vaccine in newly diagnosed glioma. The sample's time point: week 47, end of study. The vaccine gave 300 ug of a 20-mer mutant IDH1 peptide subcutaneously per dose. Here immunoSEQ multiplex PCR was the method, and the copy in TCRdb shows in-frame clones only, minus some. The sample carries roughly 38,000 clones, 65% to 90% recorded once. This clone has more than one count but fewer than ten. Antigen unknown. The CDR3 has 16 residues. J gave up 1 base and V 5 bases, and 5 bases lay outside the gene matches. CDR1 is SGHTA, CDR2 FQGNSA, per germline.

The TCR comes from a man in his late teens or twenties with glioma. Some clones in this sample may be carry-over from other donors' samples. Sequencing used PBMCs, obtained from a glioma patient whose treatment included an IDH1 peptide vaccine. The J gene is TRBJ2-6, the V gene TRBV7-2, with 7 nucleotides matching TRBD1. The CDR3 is CASSIDRVSGANVLTF. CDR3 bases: TGTGCCAGCAGCATAGACAGGGTTTCTGGGGCCAACGTCCTGACTTTC.